This T cell receptor beta chain originates from a study of blood T cell repertoires in COVID-19 (dated by TCRdb to 2020 to 2022). Notes on the research overall: The collaborator samples originated in the United States, Italy and Spain and spanned the acute and convalescent phases of COVID-19. A de-identified subject ID, COVID-19 status, age in years and sex were almost always included in the sample metadata. The prospective study material was composed of cDNA or gDNA derived from T cells, B-cell-depleted T cells, or PBMCs. Subjects who had been exposed to COVID-19, were actively infected with it, or had recovered from it provided the deeply sampled blood TCRbeta repertoires that made up the dataset. Where available, HLA class I and class II types were obtained from metadata supplied by the sample provider rather than from assay-based typing. The samples were drawn from two sources: the first 160 participants of the ongoing ImmuneRACE study, and 1,000 to 1,500 subjects contributed by 6 global collaborators. The repertoires were released in a freely available public database meant as a resource for research on the immune response to SARS-CoV-2.

Collaborating institutions collected whole blood in K2EDTA tubes following their own protocols. For TCRbeta analysis, collaborators shipped samples in one of three forms: frozen whole blood, isolated PBMCs, or DNA extracted from either of those sample types. Via the germline V gene (reference sequence), CDR1 is LNHDA and CDR2 SQIVND. Trimming at the junction amounts to 9 bases on V and 1 base on J, and the germline ends lie 16 bases apart. From its cysteine to its phenylalanine, the CDR3 spans 15 amino acids. Only the CDR3 region is kept as DNA, spanning 45 bases read in frame from base 1. The immunoSEQ Assay, a bias-controlled multiplex PCR, was used to amplify TCRbeta CDR3 regions from genomic DNA. The study's own analysis went as follows. The number of nucleated cells in each sample was estimated from the amplification of reference gene primers within the assay. To quantify the absolute abundance of each unique TCRbeta CDR3 rearrangement, sequence reads were collapsed and filtered. For each sample, productive Simpson clonality was calculated by taking the square root of Simpson's diversity index across productive rearrangements. TCRdb limited this immuneACCESS table to in-frame rearrangements with V and J called. A share of clones is missing; checked studies link under half to unresolved V genes, and the rest is unexplained. V, J and clone size derive from that table, while D and trimming were established from the DNA sequence. This sample has some 190,000 clones in its table, and around 84% of those were observed once. The ten largest clones represent around 5% of the sample.

Notes on this clone: It has no known antigen specificity. No quality values exist for individual bases; no much larger clone is one base distant.

Results the study describes overall, beyond this receptor: The amount of clinical and demographic metadata varied by source and participant and was provided uncurated.

The V gene is TRBV19 and the J gene is TRBJ2-1; a tentative D match to TRBD1 spans 6 bases. The clonotype originates from a woman older than 75 with acute or convalescent COVID-19. Specimen: peripheral blood. CDR3 loop: CASWTDNKSYNEQFF. The bases are TGTGCCAGCTGGACAGATAACAAATCCTACAATGAGCAGTTCTTC.